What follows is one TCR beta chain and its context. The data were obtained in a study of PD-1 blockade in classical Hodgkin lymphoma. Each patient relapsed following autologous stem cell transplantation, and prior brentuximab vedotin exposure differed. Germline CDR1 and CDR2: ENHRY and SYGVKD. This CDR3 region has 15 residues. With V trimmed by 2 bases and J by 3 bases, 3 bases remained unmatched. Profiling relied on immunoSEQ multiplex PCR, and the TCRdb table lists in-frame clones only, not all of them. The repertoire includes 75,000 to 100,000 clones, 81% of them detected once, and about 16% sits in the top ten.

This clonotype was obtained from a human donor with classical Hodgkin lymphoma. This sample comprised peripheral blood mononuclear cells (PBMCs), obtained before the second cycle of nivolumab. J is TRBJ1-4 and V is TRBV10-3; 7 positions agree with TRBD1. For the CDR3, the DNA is TGTGCCATCAGTGAGACCGGGACAGCTAATGAAAAACTGTTTTTT. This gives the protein CAISETGTANEKLFF.